The 27 T cell receptor beta chains in this list originate from one sample, sequenced in a study of blood T cell repertoires in COVID-19. Generated by immunoSEQ multiplex PCR, the TCRdb table keeps only in-frame clones and is missing some. The sample lists some 74,000 clones; approximately 83% were seen once. Sequencing was carried out using peripheral blood. The receptors here all came from a man older than 75 with acute or convalescent COVID-19.

This chain links TRBV27 with TRBJ1-2; TRBD1 is a possible D gene (6 bases). The ends were cut back, 0 bases at V and 4 bases at J, with 15 bases in the middle. The CDR3 has 16 residues. Germline V lookup: CDR1 MNHEY, CDR2 SMNVEV (reference sequence). CDR3: CASSLSGGRTPYGYTF. In DNA, the CDR3 is TGTGCCAGCAGTTTATCGGGGGGGCGGACCCCCTATGGCTACACCTTC.

The chain links TRBV11-1 to TRBJ2-1; 8 bases align to TRBD1. This CDR3 has 15 residues. CDR1 and CDR2 (germline): SGHAT, FQDESV (reference sequence). Germline trimming cut 5 bases from V and 0 bases from J; bases unmatched to any gene: 3. DNA of the CDR3: TGTGCCAGCAGCCCAACAGGGGGCTCCTACAATGAGCAGTTCTTC. Translation: CASSPTGGSYNEQFF.

In this sample, this clone turned up a few times. The chain employs TRBV29-1 and TRBJ2-1; no clear D. There are 10 residues in the CDR3. The V and J ends lost 6 bases and 6 bases respectively, with 6 bases between them. Germline-derived CDR1 and CDR2 are SQVTM and ANQGSEA. The CDR3 region is CSVPSNEQFF. Here the CDR3 DNA reads TGCAGCGTCCCGAGCAATGAGCAGTTCTTC.

The rearrangement joins TRBV6-5 to TRBJ1-5, with a weak D call TRBD1 (6 bases). Germline CDR1 MNHEY, CDR2 SVGAGI. The CDR3 totals 14 residues. V lost 6 bases, J lost 0 bases, and 9 bases lay in between. CDR3 in amino acids: CASSGQYSNQPQHF. CDR3 nucleotide sequence: TGTGCCAGCAGCGGACAGTATAGCAATCAGCCCCAGCATTTT.

The rearrangement links TRBV5-4 to TRBJ2-7; 10 bases align to TRBD1. Germline V gene lookup returns CDR1 SGHNT and CDR2 YYREEE (reference sequence). Germline trimming cut 4 bases from V and 4 bases from J; bases unmatched to any gene: 8. This CDR3 comprises 15 residues. This CDR3 reads CASSSRDRGFYEQYF. CDR3 in DNA: TGTGCCAGCAGCAGCCGGGACAGGGGTTTTTACGAGCAGTACTTC. Full variable domain (outside the CDR3, taken from reference TRBV5-4 and TRBJ2-7): ETGVTQSPTHLIKTRGQQVTLRCSSQSGHNTVSWYQQALGQGPQFIFQYYREEENGRGNFPPRFSGLQFPNYSSELNVNALELDDSALYLCASSSRDRGFYEQYFGPGTRLTVT.

The V call is TRBV7-2, the J call TRBJ1-4, with TRBD1 as a possible D gene (6 bases). There are 15 residues in the CDR3. Trimming removed 5 bases at V and 4 bases at J, with 14 bases between. The germline CDR1 and CDR2 sequences are SGHTA and FQGNSA. The CDR3 loop is CASSLEQGHNEKLFF. The DNA of the CDR3 is TGTGCCAGCAGCCTCGAACAGGGCCATAATGAAAAACTGTTTTTT.

In this sample, this clone turned up a few times. The rearrangement joins TRBV6-5 to TRBJ1-1; 8 positions agree with TRBD1. The V segment lost 2 bases and the J segment 8 bases; nucleotides outside the gene matches: 1. The CDR3 contains 12 residues. The germline V gene has CDR1 MNHEY and CDR2 SVGAGI. The CDR3 reads CASSYGTGEAFF. In DNA form, the CDR3 reads TGTGCCAGCAGTTACGGGACAGGAGAAGCTTTCTTT.

The chain uses TRBV6-6 and TRBJ2-1; 12 bases map to TRBD2. There are 15 residues in the CDR3. CDR1 is MNHNY, CDR2 SVGAGI, per germline (reference sequence). Trimming removed 6 bases from V and 0 bases from J; junction bases left unmatched: 0. The DNA of the CDR3 is TGTGCCAGCAGGACTAGCGGGGGCTCCTACAATGAGCAGTTCTTC. It is translated as CASRTSGGSYNEQFF.

J is TRBJ1-6 and V is TRBV5-8; no reliable D call. The CDR3 runs to 12 residues. CDR1 and CDR2 from the germline V gene are SGHTS and YDEGEE. The ends were cut back, 5 bases at V and 13 bases at J, with 13 bases in the middle. This CDR3 is CASRSIGGPLHF. CDR3 DNA sequence: TGTGCCAGCAGGTCCATCGGAGGGCCCCTCCACTTT.

The chain links TRBV5-4 to TRBJ1-1; no clear D. Germline values: CDR1 SGHNT, CDR2 YYREEE (reference sequence). The CDR3 spans 16 residues. Trimming left V 0 bases short and J 4 bases short, with 16 bases between. CDR3 in DNA: TGTGCCAGCAGCTTGGGGGCCCCTGGTTCGGCCACTGAAGCTTTCTTT. Encoded protein: CASSLGAPGSATEAFF.

This clone appeared a single time. The rearrangement uses TRBV7-9 and TRBJ2-3; the D is unclear. Deletions cut 1 base from V and 4 bases from J, with 6 bases between. The germline V gene has CDR1 SEHNR and CDR2 FQNEAQ (reference sequence). The CDR3 is 13 amino acids. This chain's CDR3 is CASSLVGPDTQYF. In DNA form, the CDR3 reads TGTGCCAGCAGCTTAGTTGGCCCAGATACGCAGTATTTT.

V usage is TRBV5-1 and J usage is TRBJ2-1; TRBD2 agrees at 10 bases. The V gene's germline CDR1 is SGHRS and CDR2 YFSETQ. This CDR3 has 18 amino acids. V shed 5 bases and J 2 bases; nucleotides not matched to a gene: 13. CDR3 protein: CASRSRASGSITYNEQFF. Here the CDR3 DNA reads TGCGCCAGCAGGTCGAGGGCTAGCGGGAGTATAACCTACAATGAGCAGTTCTTC.

The gene calls are TRBV6-2 or TRBV6-3 and TRBJ2-7; D not resolved. V was cut by 6 bases and J by 4 bases, with 13 bases left in between. CDR1 is MNHEY and CDR2 is SVGEGT in the germline V gene. This CDR3 is built from 13 residues. CDR3 region: CASSPFSPYEQYF. The CDR3, as DNA: TGTGCCAGCAGCCCCTTTAGCCCTTACGAGCAGTACTTC.

The gene calls are TRBV7-2 and TRBJ2-7; a possible D gene is TRBD2 (6 bases). CDR1 SGHTA and CDR2 FQGNSA come from the germline V gene. There are 14 residues in the CDR3. Deletions cut 5 bases from V and 3 bases from J, with 14 bases between. The CDR3 protein is CASSLGGNNYEQYF. As DNA, the CDR3 is TGTGCCAGCAGCCTTGGAGGGAACAACTACGAGCAGTACTTC.

The V and J genes are TRBV28 and TRBJ1-1; D not resolved. Trimming stripped 7 bases from V and 2 bases from J, with 20 bases between. The germline V gene encodes CDR1 MDHEN and CDR2 SYDVKM. This CDR3 has 16 amino acids. The CDR3 DNA sequence: TGTGCCAGCATCACCCGGGCCTCGGGGAGAAACACTGAAGCTTTCTTT. Protein sequence: CASITRASGRNTEAFF.

V usage is TRBV19 and J usage is TRBJ2-2, with D maybe TRBD1 (6 bases). This CDR3 is built from 14 residues. V was pared by 2 bases and J by 4 bases, with 8 bases between. Germline V gives CDR1 LNHDA, CDR2 SQIVND (reference sequence). CDR3 loop: CASSITGSTGELFF. The CDR3 region has the DNA TGTGCCAGTAGTATAACAGGGTCCACCGGGGAGCTGTTTTTT.

The gene calls are TRBV4-2 and TRBJ1-5; no clear D gene. Trimming removed 0 bases from V and 1 base from J, with 7 bases in between. The CDR3 is made up of 15 amino acids. CDR1 and CDR2 from the germline V gene are LGHNA and YNFKEQ. The chain's CDR3 is CASSQEFYSNQPQHF. CDR3 nucleotide sequence: TGTGCCAGCAGCCAAGAGTTCTACAGCAATCAGCCCCAGCATTTT.

The CDR3 here is CASSLVVTGPGELFF. CDR3 bases: TGCGCCAGCAGCTTGGTCGTCACAGGGCCCGGGGAGCTGTTTTTT. The chain couples TRBV5-1 to TRBJ2-2; the D gene is possibly TRBD1 (6 bases). V was cut by 0 bases and J by 6 bases, with 12 bases left in between. Germline V CDR1 and CDR2: SGHRS, YFSETQ. This CDR3 is built from 15 residues.

This chain connects TRBV7-3 to TRBJ2-2; D is unclear. Per the germline V gene, CDR1 is SGHTA and CDR2 is FQGTGA. With 3 bases removed from V and 1 base from J, the gap between germline ends came to 6 bases. The length of the CDR3 is 14 residues. The CDR3: CASSFQLNTGELFF. The CDR3, as DNA: TGTGCCAGCAGCTTCCAGTTGAACACCGGGGAGCTGTTTTTT.

The chain uses TRBV4-1 and TRBJ2-7; 11 bases align to TRBD1. CDR1 and CDR2 (germline): MGHRA, YSYEKL. J was trimmed by 3 bases and V by 3 bases; bases with no gene match: 4. The CDR3 length is 15 residues. CDR3 bases: TGCGCCAGCAGCCAGCCCGGGACAGGGGGCTACGAGCAGTACTTC. It yields the protein CASSQPGTGGYEQYF.

The chain carries TRBV5-1 and TRBJ1-4; TRBD1 matches 7 bases. The CDR3 spans 15 residues. V shed 0 bases and J 5 bases; nucleotides not matched to a gene: 4. From germline, CDR1 is SGHRS and CDR2 YFSETQ. The CDR3 sequence: CASSLVTGLNEKLFF. CDR3 nucleotide sequence: TGCGCCAGCAGCTTGGTGACAGGGCTAAATGAAAAACTGTTTTTT.

The V call is TRBV4-2, the J call TRBJ2-7, with 11 nucleotides matching TRBD1. The CDR3 runs to 17 residues. CDR1 and CDR2 from the germline V gene are LGHNA and YNFKEQ. V shed 9 bases and J 0 bases; nucleotides not matched to a gene: 13. The CDR3 loop reads CASTKEGTGGNSYEQYF. Written as DNA, the CDR3 is TGTGCCAGTACAAAGGAGGGGACAGGGGGAAACTCCTACGAGCAGTACTTC.

The chain carries TRBV19 and TRBJ2-7; 9 nucleotides align to TRBD1. Germline values: CDR1 LNHDA, CDR2 SQIVND (reference sequence). Trimming cost V 6 bases and J 0 bases; bases outside gene matches: 9. The CDR3 extends over 16 amino acids. In nucleotides, the CDR3 is TGTGCCAGTAGCCAGATCGGGACAGGGCGCTCCTACGAGCAGTACTTC. It yields the protein CASSQIGTGRSYEQYF.

The rearrangement links TRBV11-2 to TRBJ2-7; TRBD1 is a possible D gene (6 bases). V lost 3 bases and J lost 0, with 12 bases in between. Germline assignment: CDR1 SGHAT and CDR2 FQNNGV. The CDR3 runs 15 residues. The CDR3, as DNA: TGTGCCAGCAGCTTCAAGGGGGAGCCCTCCTACGAGCAGTACTTC. Its translation is CASSFKGEPSYEQYF.

The chain combines TRBV28 with TRBJ1-1; TRBD1 agrees at 8 bases. V was pared by 3 bases and J by 4 bases, with 4 bases of the junction left unmatched. Germline CDR1 reads MDHEN; CDR2 reads SYDVKM. The CDR3 loop spans 14 amino acids. The CDR3 is CASSLTGAATEAFF. The DNA for the CDR3 is TGTGCCAGCAGTTTGACAGGGGCGGCCACTGAAGCTTTCTTT.

The rearrangement uses TRBV28 and TRBJ1-4; 9 bases map to TRBD1. The CDR3 has 14 residues. With 6 bases clipped from V and 7 bases from J, the junction kept 6 bases outside the gene matches. In germline, CDR1 is MDHEN, CDR2 SYDVKM. CDR3 nucleotides: TGTGCCAGCAGGGTGGGACAGGGTGGTGAAAAACTGTTTTTT. Protein: CASRVGQGGEKLFF.

The chain employs TRBV28 and TRBJ2-4; D possibly corresponds to TRBD2 (5 bases). Germline loops: CDR1 MDHEN, CDR2 SYDVKM. Trimming removed 5 bases from V and 7 bases from J, with 15 bases in between. The CDR3 spans 14 residues. This CDR3 is CASSTTREGNIQYF. The DNA for the CDR3 is TGTGCCAGCAGTACGACCCGGGAAGGGAACATTCAGTACTTC.